The 29 T cell receptor beta chains below were found in one sample sequenced in a study of identical twins (dated by TCRdb to 2016 to 2017). The library came from 5' RACE. Sequenced using an Illumina HiSeq 2000. TCRdb trimmed the raw reads at Q25, called clones with MiXCR and kept productive beta chains. Rows with one shared CDR3 protein collapse into an entry with the most common genes and DNA. The sample table shows a few hundred thousand distinct CDR3 sequences, and more than 9% are seen once. In total, the top ten clones hold roughly 3% of the sample. These same data were also listed under a study on yellow fever vaccine responses in identical twins.

The sequencing input was PBMCs. The receptors here all came from a woman aged 18-30 years in good health.

This clonotype was picked up many times. The chain joins TRBV2 to TRBJ2-7; a weak D match, TRBD2 (5 bases). Germline V lookup: CDR1 SNHLY, CDR2 FYNNEI. V lost 10 bases and J lost 2, with 21 bases in between. The CDR3 runs 15 residues. The CDR3 region has the DNA TGTGCCACCTCCCCGAACGTCGGGGTTACCTACGAGCAGTACTTC. It yields the protein CATSPNVGVTYEQYF.

The V and J genes are TRBV20-1 and TRBJ2-1; 10 nucleotides match TRBD2. The J segment lost 6 bases and the V segment lost 2 bases, leaving 7 bases of the junction unmatched. Germline CDR1 is DFQATT and CDR2 is SNEGSKA (reference sequence). The CDR3 totals 15 residues. CDR3 bases: TGCAGTGCTAGACCTCTAGCGGGAGTGTTCAATGAGCAGTTCTTC. It encodes CSARPLAGVFNEQFF.

This clonotype showed up just a few times. The chain carries TRBV6-5 and TRBJ1-1, with D hard to call. Germline V gene data show CDR1 as MNHEY and CDR2 as SVGAGI. V lost 2 bases to trimming and J lost 8 bases, with 15 bases between them. CDR3 length equals 14 residues. The CDR3: CASSYDVKVLEAFF. CDR3 coding DNA: TGTGCCAGCAGTTACGATGTAAAGGTTTTGGAAGCTTTCTTT.

This clonotype has just a few counts. This CDR3 is CASSLGTGDEKLFF. The CDR3 nucleotides are TGTGCCAGCAGTTTAGGGACAGGGGATGAAAAACTGTTTTTT. This rearrangement joins TRBV12-3 or TRBV12-4 to TRBJ1-4; 9 bases map to TRBD1. With 1 base clipped from V and 6 bases from J, the junction kept 0 bases outside the gene matches. The CDR3 runs to 14 residues.

This clonotype showed up many times. The DNA for the CDR3 is TGCGCCAGCAGCCAAGATTCCAGCGGGGGGGAGACCCAGTACTTC. It specifies CASSQDSSGGETQYF. The chain links TRBV4-3 to TRBJ2-5, with 9 bases aligning to TRBD2. Germline V gives CDR1 LGHNA, CDR2 YSLEER. This CDR3 contains 15 residues. V dropped 0 bases and J dropped 5; count of bases not matched to a gene: 4.

This clonotype was found a few times. The genes are TRBV6-1 and TRBJ2-7, with TRBD1 matching over 9 bases. Per germline, CDR1 MNHNS and CDR2 SASEGT. Trimming removed 6 bases from V and 5 bases from J; junction bases left unmatched: 5. The CDR3 covers 13 residues. The CDR3 nucleotides read TGTGCCAGCAGGGGACAGGGAGGCGACGAGCAGTACTTC. Translating gives CASRGQGGDEQYF.

Only a few counts were recorded for this clonotype. The chain links TRBV19 to TRBJ2-7, with 11 bases identical to TRBD2. Per germline, CDR1 LNHDA and CDR2 SQIVND (reference sequence). Unmatched junction bases numbered 8, after V lost 5 bases and J lost 5 bases. The CDR3 consists of 15 residues. The CDR3 is CASSVTSGSSDEQYF. The CDR3 DNA is TGTGCCAGTAGTGTTACTAGCGGGAGTAGCGACGAGCAGTACTTC.

Ten or more counts support this clonotype. The rearrangement joins TRBV6-1 to TRBJ2-4, with D maybe TRBD2 (6 bases). Germline CDR1 and CDR2: MNHNS and SASEGT. The CDR3 spans 16 residues. With 6 bases removed from V and 5 bases from J, the gap between germline ends came to 20 bases. The CDR3 DNA is TGTGCCAGCAGCGCCCGGGCGGGAAGGATTGAAAACATTCAGTACTTC. The encoded protein is CASSARAGRIENIQYF.

This clonotype has a handful of counts. The chain carries TRBV18 and TRBJ2-5, with D perhaps matching TRBD1 or TRBD2 (5 bases each). This CDR3 region has 19 residues. The germline CDR1 and CDR2 sequences are KGHSH and LQKENI. The germline V and J ends were trimmed by 2 bases and 1 base, with 23 bases remaining between them. The CDR3 bases are TGTGCCAGCTCACCAGGAGGCATGGGTTCCCTGGGGACCCAAGAGACCCAGTACTTC. It is translated as CASSPGGMGSLGTQETQYF.

The rearrangement uses TRBV20-1 and TRBJ2-5; D possibly corresponds to TRBD2 (6 bases). Germline lookup yields CDR1 DFQATT and CDR2 SNEGSKA (reference sequence). The CDR3 contains 16 residues. Trimming shortened V by 6 bases and J by 5 bases, and 25 bases separated the two germline ends. The CDR3 DNA sequence: TGCAGTGCCGGGGCGGGATCGAGTGTAACCCGGGAGACCCAGTACTTC. This sequence encodes CSAGAGSSVTRETQYF.

J is TRBJ1-1 and V is TRBV15; D not resolved. Germline CDR1 and CDR2: LNHNV and YYDKDF (reference sequence). Trimming took off 0 bases at V and 6 bases at J, with 11 bases between the two ends. The CDR3 extends over 14 amino acids. The CDR3 DNA reads TGTGCCACCAGCAGAGATCGCGGCCTAGCTGAAGCTTTCTTT. It is translated as CATSRDRGLAEAFF.

The genes are TRBV7-9 and TRBJ2-5; D is perhaps TRBD2 (6 bases). This CDR3 is 15 amino acids long. Trimming shortened V by 1 base and J by 2 bases, and 11 bases separated the two germline ends. CDR1 and CDR2 from the germline V gene are SEHNR and FQNEAQ (reference sequence). The chain's CDR3 is CASSLVTSGQETQYF. CDR3 coding DNA: TGTGCCAGCAGCTTAGTGACTAGTGGGCAAGAGACCCAGTACTTC. Looking up the rest from reference TRBV7-9 and TRBJ2-5 gives the full variable domain: DTGVSQNPRHKITKRGQNVTFRCDPISEHNRLYWYRQTLGQGPEFLTYFQNEAQLEKSRLLSDRFSAERPKGSFSTLEIQRTEQGDSAMYLCASSLVTSGQETQYFGPGTRLLVL.

This clonotype was recorded many times. The chain is built from TRBV3-1 and TRBJ2-7, with D hard to call. This CDR3 has 12 amino acids. Germline-derived CDR1 and CDR2 are LGHDT and YNNKEL (reference sequence). Trimming left V 1 base short and J 3 bases short, with 4 bases between. CDR3 protein: CASSQVDYEQYF. In DNA, the CDR3 is TGTGCCAGCAGCCAAGTGGACTACGAGCAGTACTTC.

This clonotype was seen at least ten times. One junction end disagrees with the germline gene, perhaps due to a read error. The chain links TRBV5-1 to TRBJ2-6, with TRBD2 identical over 7 bases. CDR1 is SGHRS, CDR2 YFSETQ, per germline. The CDR3 covers 15 residues. CDR3 sequence reads: CASSLAGAGANVLTF. The CDR3 nucleotides are TGTGCCAGCAGCTTAGCGGGTGCCGGGGCCAACGTCCTGACTTTC.

The chain joins TRBV4-1 to TRBJ2-5; D is perhaps TRBD1 (6 bases). This CDR3 comprises 15 residues. Trimming took 0 bases from V and 5 from J, leaving 13 bases between them. Germline CDR1 and CDR2: MGHRA and YSYEKL. The CDR3 region is CASSQEGAAGETQYF. CDR3 sequence (DNA): TGCGCCAGCAGCCAAGAGGGGGCGGCCGGGGAGACCCAGTACTTC.

The chain joins TRBV28 to TRBJ1-5; no reliable D call. The V gene lost 7 bases and the J gene lost 2 bases, with 15 bases spanning the gap. Germline lookup yields CDR1 MDHEN and CDR2 SYDVKM. This CDR3 has 15 residues. CDR3 sequence (DNA): TGTGCCAGCAAGGGTGCTGGAGAGGGCAATCAGCCCCAGCATTTT. It is translated as CASKGAGEGNQPQHF.

This sequence joins TRBV20-1 and TRBJ2-2, with 7 positions matching TRBD1. The CDR3 length is 16 residues. Germline CDR1 and CDR2: DFQATT and SNEGSKA (reference sequence). With 2 bases clipped from V and 1 base from J, the junction kept 7 bases outside the gene matches. The CDR3 loop reads CSARPRTGWNTGELFF. In DNA, the CDR3 is TGCAGTGCTAGACCGAGGACAGGTTGGAACACCGGGGAGCTGTTTTTT.

As concerns this clonotype: This may stem from a read error, because a much larger clone lies one nucleotide away. This chain joins TRBV9 and TRBJ2-5, with 11 bases matching TRBD2. Germline-derived CDR1 and CDR2 are SGDLS and YYNGEE. CDR3 size: 16 residues. The CDR3 protein is CTSSVAPSGGQETQYF. CDR3 coding DNA: TGTACCAGCAGCGTCGCGCCTAGCGGGGGGCAAGAGACCCAGTACTTC. The variable domain in full, completed from reference TRBV9 and TRBJ2-5, reads DSGVTQTPKHLITATGQRVTLRCSPRSGDLSVYWYQQSLDQGLQFLIQYYNGEERAKGNILERFSAQQFPDLHSELNLSSLELGDSALYFCTSSVAPSGGQETQYFGPGTRLLVL.

This clonotype was seen a handful of times. The gene calls are TRBV6-5 and TRBJ2-1, with 8 positions matching TRBD1. CDR1 MNHEY and CDR2 SVGAGI come from the germline V gene. The CDR3 runs to 14 residues. V was pared by 2 bases and J by 12 bases, with 9 bases of the junction left unmatched. The CDR3 nucleotides are TGTGCCAGCAGTTACGGTCAAGACAGGGGAGGGCAGTTCTTC. This translates into CASSYGQDRGGQFF.

The V call is TRBV7-2, the J call TRBJ1-2; tentative D call: TRBD1 (5 bases). The V end lost 1 base, the J end lost 2 bases, and 17 bases lay between the germline ends. Germline CDR1 is SGHTA and CDR2 is FQGNSA. The CDR3 sequence is 17 residues long. The CDR3 DNA follows: TGTGCCAGCAGCTTAGTCGGTGGGGCAGGGCCCAACTATGGCTACACCTTC. This sequence encodes CASSLVGGAGPNYGYTF.

This clonotype came up many times. V and J are TRBV12-3 or TRBV12-4 and TRBJ1-6; TRBD1 matches 10 bases. The CDR3 runs to 15 residues. V lost 0 bases and J lost 9; bases outside the gene matches: 2. CDR3 sequence: CASSLARDRGSPLHF. The CDR3 nucleotides are TGTGCCAGCAGTTTAGCCCGGGACAGGGGTTCACCCCTCCACTTT.

This clonotype came up a few times. For the CDR3, the DNA is TGTGCCAGCAGTTGGGGGACGACAGAAGCCTACGAGCAGTACTTC. As protein: CASSWGTTEAYEQYF. V gene TRBV12-3 or TRBV12-4 combines with J gene TRBJ2-7; D assignment may be TRBD1 or TRBD2 (5 bases each). Trimming cost V 4 bases and J 2 bases, with 15 bases left between them. The CDR3 has 15 amino acids.

This clonotype was detected ten times or more. The chain joins TRBV29-1 to TRBJ2-1; no definite D call. The CDR3 runs to 12 residues. Germline V gene lookup returns CDR1 SQVTM and CDR2 ANQGSEA. The germline V and J ends were trimmed by 4 bases and 4 bases, with 8 bases remaining between them. The CDR3: CSVGRTYNEQFF. Written as DNA, the CDR3 is TGCAGCGTTGGCCGGACGTACAATGAGCAGTTCTTC.

The chain employs TRBV28 and TRBJ2-1; 12 nucleotides agree with TRBD1. Germline lookup yields CDR1 MDHEN and CDR2 SYDVKM. V lost 6 bases to trimming and J lost 7 bases; unmatched junction nucleotides: 10. The CDR3 runs to 16 residues. In DNA, the CDR3 is TGTGCCAGCAGCCAAGAGGGACAGGGGGCACGAAATGAGCAGTTCTTC. Translation: CASSQEGQGARNEQFF.

This clonotype was observed a handful of times. This chain uses TRBV29-1 with TRBJ2-7; D is uncertain. This CDR3 is built from 12 residues. V dropped 4 bases and J dropped 3 bases, with 10 bases sitting between them. Germline V gene lookup returns CDR1 SQVTM and CDR2 ANQGSEA. The CDR3 DNA follows: TGCAGCGTTGCTTTGAACGGCTACGAGCAGTACTTC. Translation: CSVALNGYEQYF.

The sample holds many counts of this clonotype. The V call is TRBV13, the J call TRBJ2-1; D uncertain. The CDR3 extends over 12 amino acids. V dropped 6 bases and J dropped 2 bases, with 5 bases sitting between them. Per germline, CDR1 PRHDT and CDR2 FYEKMQ (reference sequence). CDR3 nucleotides: TGTGCCAGCAGTCGACCCTACAATGAGCAGTTCTTC. It is translated as CASSRPYNEQFF.

This clonotype was detected a few times. J is TRBJ2-7 and V is TRBV4-3, with TRBD2 matching over 9 bases. Germline CDR1 LGHNA, CDR2 YSLEER. This CDR3 is 15 amino acids long. Trimming cost V 4 bases and J 4 bases; bases outside gene matches: 8. CDR3 bases: TGCGCCAGCAGCCCGGGTACAGCGGGGGGATACGAGCAGTACTTC. The encoded protein is CASSPGTAGGYEQYF.

This clonotype was counted many times. The V and J genes are TRBV12-3 or TRBV12-4 and TRBJ2-5; the match to TRBD1 covers 8 bases. This CDR3 has 15 amino acids. With 6 bases clipped from V and 1 base from J, the junction kept 7 bases outside the gene matches. Here the CDR3 DNA reads TGTGCCAGCAGCCCGAGAGGACAGGGCCAAGAGACCCAGTACTTC. Translating gives CASSPRGQGQETQYF.

In its sample, this clonotype was seen a few times. The chain recombines TRBV30 with TRBJ2-5, with D possibly matching TRBD1 (7 bases). The CDR3 consists of 13 residues. The V and J ends lost 3 bases and 5 bases respectively, with 13 bases between them. CDR1 GTSNPN and CDR2 SVGIG come from the germline V gene (reference sequence). CDR3 nucleotides: TGTGCCTGGAGGGAGGGGGCGCTTGAGACCCAGTACTTC. It specifies CAWREGALETQYF.